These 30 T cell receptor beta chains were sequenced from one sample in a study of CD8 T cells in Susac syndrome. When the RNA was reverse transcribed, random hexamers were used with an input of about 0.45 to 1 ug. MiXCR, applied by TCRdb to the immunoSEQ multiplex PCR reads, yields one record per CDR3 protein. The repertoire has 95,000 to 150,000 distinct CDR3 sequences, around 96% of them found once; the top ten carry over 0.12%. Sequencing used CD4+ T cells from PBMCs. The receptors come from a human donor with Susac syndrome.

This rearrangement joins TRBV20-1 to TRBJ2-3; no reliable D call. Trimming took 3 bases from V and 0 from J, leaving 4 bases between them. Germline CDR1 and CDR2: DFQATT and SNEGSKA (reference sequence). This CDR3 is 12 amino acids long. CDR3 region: CSASPSTDTQYF. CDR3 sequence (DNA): TGCAGTGCTAGTCCTAGCACAGATACGCAGTATTTT.

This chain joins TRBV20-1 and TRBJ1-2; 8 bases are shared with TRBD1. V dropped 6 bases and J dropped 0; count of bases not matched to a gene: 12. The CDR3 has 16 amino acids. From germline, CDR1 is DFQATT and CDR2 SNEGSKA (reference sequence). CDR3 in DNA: TGCAGTGCGAAACCGGGACAGGTGACAGCTAACTATGGCTACACCTTC. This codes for CSAKPGQVTANYGYTF.

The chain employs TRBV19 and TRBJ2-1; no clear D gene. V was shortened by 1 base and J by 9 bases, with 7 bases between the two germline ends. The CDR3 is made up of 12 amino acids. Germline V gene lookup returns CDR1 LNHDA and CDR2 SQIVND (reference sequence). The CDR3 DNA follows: TGTGCCAGTAGTATAGGACCGGGTGAGCAGTTCTTC. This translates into CASSIGPGEQFF.

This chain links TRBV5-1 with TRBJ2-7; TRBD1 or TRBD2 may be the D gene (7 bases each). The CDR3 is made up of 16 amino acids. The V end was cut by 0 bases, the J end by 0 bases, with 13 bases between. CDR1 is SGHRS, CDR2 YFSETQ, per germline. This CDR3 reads CASSLASGTASYEQYF. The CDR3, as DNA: TGCGCCAGCAGCTTGGCCAGCGGGACAGCCTCCTACGAGCAGTACTTC.

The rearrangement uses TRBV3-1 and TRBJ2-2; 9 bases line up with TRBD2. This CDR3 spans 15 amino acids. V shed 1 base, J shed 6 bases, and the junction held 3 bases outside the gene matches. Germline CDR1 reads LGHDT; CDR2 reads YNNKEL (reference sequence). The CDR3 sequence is CASSQVAGVAGELFF. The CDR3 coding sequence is TGTGCCAGCAGCCAAGTAGCGGGAGTCGCCGGGGAGCTGTTTTTT.

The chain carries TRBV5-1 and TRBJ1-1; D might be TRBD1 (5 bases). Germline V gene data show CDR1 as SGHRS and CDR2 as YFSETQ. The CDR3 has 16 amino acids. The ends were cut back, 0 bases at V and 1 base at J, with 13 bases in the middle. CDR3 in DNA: TGCGCCAGCAGCTTGGCCGGGACTGCGGGGAACACTGAAGCTTTCTTT. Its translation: CASSLAGTAGNTEAFF.

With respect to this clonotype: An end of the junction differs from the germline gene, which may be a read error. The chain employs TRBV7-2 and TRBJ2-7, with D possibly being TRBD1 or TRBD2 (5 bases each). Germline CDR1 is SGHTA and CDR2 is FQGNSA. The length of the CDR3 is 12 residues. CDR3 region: CASGDGTHLSSF. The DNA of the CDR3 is TGTGCCAGCGGAGACGGGACGCACCTCTCCTCGTTC.

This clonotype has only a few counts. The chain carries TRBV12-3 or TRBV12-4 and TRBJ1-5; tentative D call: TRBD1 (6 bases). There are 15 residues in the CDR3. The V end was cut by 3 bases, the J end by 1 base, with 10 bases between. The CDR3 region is CASSLGGGSNQPQHF. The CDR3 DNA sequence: TGTGCCAGCAGTTTGGGGGGGGGCAGCAATCAGCCCCAGCATTTT.

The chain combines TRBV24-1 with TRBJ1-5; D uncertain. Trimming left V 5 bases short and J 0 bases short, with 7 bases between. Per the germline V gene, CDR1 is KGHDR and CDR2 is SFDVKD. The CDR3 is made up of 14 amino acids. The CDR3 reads CATSGADSNQPQHF. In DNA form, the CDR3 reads TGTGCCACCAGTGGTGCTGATAGCAATCAGCCCCAGCATTTT.

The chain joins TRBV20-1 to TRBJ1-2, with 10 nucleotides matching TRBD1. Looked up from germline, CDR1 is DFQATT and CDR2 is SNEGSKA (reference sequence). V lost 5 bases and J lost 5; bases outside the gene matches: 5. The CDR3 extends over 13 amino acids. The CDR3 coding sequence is TGCAGTGCTGCACCGGGACAGGGGTATGGCTACACCTTC. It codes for CSAAPGQGYGYTF.

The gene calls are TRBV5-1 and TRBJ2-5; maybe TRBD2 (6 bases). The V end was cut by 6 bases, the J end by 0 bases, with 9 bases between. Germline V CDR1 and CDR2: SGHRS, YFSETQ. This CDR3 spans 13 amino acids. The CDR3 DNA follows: TGCGCCAGCACCGCTAGCGACCAAGAGACCCAGTACTTC. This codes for CASTASDQETQYF.

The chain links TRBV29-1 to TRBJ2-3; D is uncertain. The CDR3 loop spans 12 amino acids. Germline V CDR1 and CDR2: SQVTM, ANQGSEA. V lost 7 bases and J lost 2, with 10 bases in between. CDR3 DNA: TGCAGCGCCGACCGATCCACAGATACGCAGTATTTT. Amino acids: CSADRSTDTQYF.

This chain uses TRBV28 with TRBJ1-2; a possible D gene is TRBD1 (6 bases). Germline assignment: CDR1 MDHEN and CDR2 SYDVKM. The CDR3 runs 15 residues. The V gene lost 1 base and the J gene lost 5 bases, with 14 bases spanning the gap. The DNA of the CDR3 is TGTGCCAGCAGTTTATTACGGGGGCGCGAGTATGGCTACACCTTC. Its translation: CASSLLRGREYGYTF.

The CDR3 protein is CASSPPVLETQYF. CDR3 DNA sequence: TGTGCCAGCAGTCCCCCGGTCCTAGAGACCCAGTACTTC. This sequence joins TRBV28 and TRBJ2-5; D uncertain. Germline V gene sequence: CDR1 MDHEN, CDR2 SYDVKM. This CDR3 comprises 13 residues. The V end was cut by 5 bases, the J end by 4 bases, with 11 bases between.

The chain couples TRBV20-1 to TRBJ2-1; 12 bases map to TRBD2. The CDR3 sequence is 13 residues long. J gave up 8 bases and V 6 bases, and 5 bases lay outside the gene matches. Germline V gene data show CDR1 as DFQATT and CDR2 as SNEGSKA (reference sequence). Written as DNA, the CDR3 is TGCAGTGCAAGGACTAGCGGGAATGATGAGCAGTTCTTC. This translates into CSARTSGNDEQFF.

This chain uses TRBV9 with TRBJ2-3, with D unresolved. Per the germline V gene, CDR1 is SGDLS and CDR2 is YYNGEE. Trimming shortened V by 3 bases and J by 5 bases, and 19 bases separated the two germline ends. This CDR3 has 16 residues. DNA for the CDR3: TGTGCCAGCAGCGCTCAGATCCAGTCTCACAGAGATACGCAGTATTTT. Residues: CASSAQIQSHRDTQYF.

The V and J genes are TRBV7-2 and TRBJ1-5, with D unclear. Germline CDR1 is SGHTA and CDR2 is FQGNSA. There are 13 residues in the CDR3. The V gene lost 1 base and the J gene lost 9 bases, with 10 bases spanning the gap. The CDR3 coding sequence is TGTGCCAGCAGCTTAGGACCTCCCGGGCCCCAGCATTTT. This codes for CASSLGPPGPQHF.

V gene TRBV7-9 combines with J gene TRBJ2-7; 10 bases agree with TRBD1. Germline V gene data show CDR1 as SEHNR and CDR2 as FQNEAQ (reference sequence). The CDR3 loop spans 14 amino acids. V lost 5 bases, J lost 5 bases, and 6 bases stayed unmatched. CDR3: CASSRGQGNNEQYF. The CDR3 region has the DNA TGTGCCAGCAGCAGGGGACAGGGGAACAACGAGCAGTACTTC.

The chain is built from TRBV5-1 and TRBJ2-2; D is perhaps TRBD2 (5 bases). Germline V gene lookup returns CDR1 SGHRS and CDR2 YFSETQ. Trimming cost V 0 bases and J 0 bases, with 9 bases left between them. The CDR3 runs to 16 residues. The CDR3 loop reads CASSLEGSANTGELFF. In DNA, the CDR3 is TGCGCCAGCAGCTTGGAGGGTAGCGCGAACACCGGGGAGCTGTTTTTT.

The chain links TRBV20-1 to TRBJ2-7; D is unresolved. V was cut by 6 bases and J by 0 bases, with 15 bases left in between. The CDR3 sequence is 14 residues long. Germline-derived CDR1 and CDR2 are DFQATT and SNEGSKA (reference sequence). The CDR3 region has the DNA TGCAGTGCCCAATCCACCAGGAGCTCCTACGAGCAGTACTTC. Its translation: CSAQSTRSSYEQYF.

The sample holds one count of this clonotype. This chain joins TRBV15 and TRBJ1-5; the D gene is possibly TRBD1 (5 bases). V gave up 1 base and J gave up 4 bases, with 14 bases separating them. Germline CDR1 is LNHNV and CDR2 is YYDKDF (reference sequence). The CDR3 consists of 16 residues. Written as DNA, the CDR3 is TGTGCCACCAGCAGAGCAGGGCTCGGTTTTAATCAGCCCCAGCATTTT. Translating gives CATSRAGLGFNQPQHF.

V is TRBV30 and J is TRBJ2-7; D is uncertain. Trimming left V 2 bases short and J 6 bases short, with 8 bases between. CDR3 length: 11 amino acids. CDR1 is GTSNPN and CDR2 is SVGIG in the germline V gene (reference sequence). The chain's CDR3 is CAWSWVGEQYF. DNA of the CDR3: TGTGCCTGGAGTTGGGTAGGCGAGCAGTACTTC.

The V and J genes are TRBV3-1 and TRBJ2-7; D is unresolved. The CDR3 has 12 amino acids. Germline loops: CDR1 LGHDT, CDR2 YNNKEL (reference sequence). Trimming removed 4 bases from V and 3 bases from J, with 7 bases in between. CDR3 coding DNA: TGTGCCAGCAGCCTCGGAGACTACGAGCAGTACTTC. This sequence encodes CASSLGDYEQYF.

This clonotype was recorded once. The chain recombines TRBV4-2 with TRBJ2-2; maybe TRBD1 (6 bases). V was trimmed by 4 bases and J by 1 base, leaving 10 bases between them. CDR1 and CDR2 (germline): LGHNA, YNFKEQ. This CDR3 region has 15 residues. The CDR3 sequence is CASSPKTGNTGELFF. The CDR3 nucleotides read TGTGCCAGCAGCCCAAAGACAGGGAACACCGGGGAGCTGTTTTTT.

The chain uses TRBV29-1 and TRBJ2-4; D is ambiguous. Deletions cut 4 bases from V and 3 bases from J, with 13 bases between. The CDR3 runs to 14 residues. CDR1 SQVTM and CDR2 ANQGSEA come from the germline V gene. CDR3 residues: CSVVRDSGKNIQYF. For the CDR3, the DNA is TGCAGCGTTGTTAGAGATTCGGGCAAAAACATTCAGTACTTC. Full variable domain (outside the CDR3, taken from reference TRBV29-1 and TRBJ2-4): SAVISQKPSRDICQRGTSLTIQCQVDSQVTMMFWYRQQPGQSLTLIATANQGSEATYESGFVIDKFPISRPNLTFSTLTVSNMSPEDSSIYLCSVVRDSGKNIQYFGAGTRLSVL.

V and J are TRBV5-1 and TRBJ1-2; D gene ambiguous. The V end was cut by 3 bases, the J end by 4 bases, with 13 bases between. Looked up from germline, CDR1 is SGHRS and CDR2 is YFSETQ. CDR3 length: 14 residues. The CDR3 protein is CASSYSDARYGYTF. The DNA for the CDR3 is TGCGCCAGCAGCTACTCGGACGCCCGCTATGGCTACACCTTC.

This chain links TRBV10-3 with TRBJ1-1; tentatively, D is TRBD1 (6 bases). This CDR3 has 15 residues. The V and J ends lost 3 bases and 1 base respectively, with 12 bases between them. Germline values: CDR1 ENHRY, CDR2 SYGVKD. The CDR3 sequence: CAISDAGEANTEAFF. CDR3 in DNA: TGTGCCATCAGTGATGCAGGGGAGGCGAACACTGAAGCTTTCTTT.

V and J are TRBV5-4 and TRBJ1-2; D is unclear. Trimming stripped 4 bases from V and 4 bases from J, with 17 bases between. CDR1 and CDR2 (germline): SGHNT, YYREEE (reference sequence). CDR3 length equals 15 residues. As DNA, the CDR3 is TGTGCCAGCAGCCGGGGAGTGGAGGAGGGCTATGGCTACACCTTC. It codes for CASSRGVEEGYGYTF.

This chain's CDR3 is CSAPLAKQETQYF. The CDR3 DNA reads as TGCAGCGCCCCACTAGCGAAGCAAGAGACCCAGTACTTC. The chain links TRBV20-1 to TRBJ2-5; 7 bases are a match to TRBD2. The V gene's germline CDR1 is DFQATT and CDR2 SNEGSKA (reference sequence). This CDR3 is 13 amino acids long.

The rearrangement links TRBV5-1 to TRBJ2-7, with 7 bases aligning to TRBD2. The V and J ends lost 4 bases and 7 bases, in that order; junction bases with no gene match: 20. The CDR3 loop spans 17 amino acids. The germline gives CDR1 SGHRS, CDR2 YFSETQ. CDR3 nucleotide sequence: TGCGCCAGCAGCCCATCCCCATTCGGGGACTACCTTAGGGAGCAGTACTTC. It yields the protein CASSPSPFGDYLREQYF.